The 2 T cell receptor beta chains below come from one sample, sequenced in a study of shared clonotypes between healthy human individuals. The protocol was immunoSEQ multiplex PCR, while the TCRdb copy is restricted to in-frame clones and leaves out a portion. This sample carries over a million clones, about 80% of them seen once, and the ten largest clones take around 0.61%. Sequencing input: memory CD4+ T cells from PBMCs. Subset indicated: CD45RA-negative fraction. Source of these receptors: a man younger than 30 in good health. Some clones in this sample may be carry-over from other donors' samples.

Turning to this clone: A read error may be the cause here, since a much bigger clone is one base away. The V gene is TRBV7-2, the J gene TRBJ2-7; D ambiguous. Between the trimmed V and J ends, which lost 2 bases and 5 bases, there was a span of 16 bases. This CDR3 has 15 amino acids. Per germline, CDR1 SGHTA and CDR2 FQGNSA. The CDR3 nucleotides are TGTGCCAGCAGCTTAAGCATCCGCAGTATCCACGAGCAGTACTTC. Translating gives CASSLSIRSIHEQYF.

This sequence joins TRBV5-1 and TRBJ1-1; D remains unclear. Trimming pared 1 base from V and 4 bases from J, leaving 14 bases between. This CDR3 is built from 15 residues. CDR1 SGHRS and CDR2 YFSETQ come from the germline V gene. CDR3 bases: TGCGCCAGCAGCTTGTACGGGGTCGGGAGCACTGAAGCTTTCTTT. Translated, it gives CASSLYGVGSTEAFF.